Listed below are T cell receptor beta chains from one sample, sequenced in a study of T cell responses to AZD1222 COVID-19 vaccine. This table comes from immunoSEQ multiplex PCR, and its TCRdb copy is limited to in-frame clones, with some not included. The sample comprises 250,000 or so clones, over 85% of which are singletons, and 0.55% rests with the top ten. Material: peripheral blood, obtained on day 0 of AZD1222 vaccination. The source is an adult in good health. Each CDR3 is given with its conserved first and last residue. The D gene is left open where the match is weak. Rows may omit the clone size; those that give it use once, few, many or a size class.

abundance	v_gene	d_gene	j_gene	CDR3nt	CDR3aa
-	TRBV6-2/TRBV6-3	TRBD2	TRBJ2-1	TGTGCCAGCAGCCCCGGGACTAGCGGGGTTCGTCCCTACAATGAGCAGTTCTTC	CASSPGTSGVRPYNEQFF
-	TRBV27	-	TRBJ2-6	TGTGCCAGCAGTTTCTTAGGACACAGCTCTGGGGCCAACGTCCTGACTTTC	CASSFLGHSSGANVLTF
once	TRBV27	-	TRBJ2-2	TGTGCCAGCAGTCGGGGGTGGGTCACGAACACCGGGGAGCTGTTTTTT	CASSRGWVTNTGELFF
-	TRBV4-1	-	TRBJ2-4	TGCGCCAGCAGCCAGGACAGCCACCGGAGGGACATTCAGTACTTC	CASSQDSHRRDIQYF
-	TRBV9	-	TRBJ2-5	TGTGCCAGCAGCGTAACGGGGGTCCAAGAGACCCAGTACTTC	CASSVTGVQETQYF
-	TRBV5-1	-	TRBJ1-3	TGCGCCAGCAGAGAGGCCTACTCTGGAAACACCATATATTTT	CASREAYSGNTIYF
-	TRBV29-1	-	TRBJ2-4	TGCAGCGTTTACGAGGCCAAAAACATTCAGTACTTC	CSVYEAKNIQYF
-	TRBV5-1	-	TRBJ2-1	TGCGCCAGCAGCGGCACCGGGGGTCGCAATGAGCAGTTCTTC	CASSGTGGRNEQFF
-	TRBV7-9	-	TRBJ2-2	TGTGCCAGCAGCCGGGATTTCGGGGAGCTGTTTTTT	CASSRDFGELFF
-	TRBV2	-	TRBJ1-1	TGTGCCAGCAGTGCCCAGGGGAACACTGAAGCTTTCTTT	CASSAQGNTEAFF
-	TRBV13	TRBD2	TRBJ2-7	TGTGCCAGCAGCTCGACTGGGCGGGGGTCCCAGTACTTC	CASSSTGRGSQYF
-	TRBV11-2	TRBD2	TRBJ2-3	TGTGCCAGCAGCTCTCGACGGGCTAGCGGGAGGATCGATACGCAGTATTTT	CASSSRRASGRIDTQYF
-	TRBV28	TRBD1	TRBJ1-2	TGTGCCAGCAAGCAGGGGGCTAATTATGGCTACACCTTC	CASKQGANYGYTF
-	TRBV28	-	TRBJ1-5	TGTGCCAGCAGTTCAGGGACCCACCATCAGCCCCAGCATTTT	CASSSGTHHQPQHF
once	TRBV6-5	-	TRBJ2-2	TGTGCCAGCGGGGCCAGAGCGAACACCGGGGAGCTGTTTTTT	CASGARANTGELFF
-	TRBV6-5	-	TRBJ1-5	TGTGCCAGCCGGGAGGCTAGCAATCAGCCCCAGCATTTT	CASREASNQPQHF
-	TRBV2	-	TRBJ1-2	TGTGCCAGCAGTGAACTACAGGGCTATGGCTACACCTTC	CASSELQGYGYTF
-	TRBV14	TRBD2	TRBJ2-7	TGTGCCAGCAGCCGCATGGGGACTAGCCCTGCCTACGAGCAGTACTTC	CASSRMGTSPAYEQYF
once	TRBV7-9	-	TRBJ1-1	TGTGCCAGCAGCTCGACTCCGAACACTGAAGCTTTCTTT	CASSSTPNTEAFF
-	TRBV2	-	TRBJ2-4	TGTGCCAGCAATGGTTGGAGTAGCCAAATTCAGTACTTC	CASNGWSSQIQYF
-	TRBV28	-	TRBJ2-1	TGTGCCAGCAGCCCAACTACCCCTGATGGGGAATCCTACAATGAGCAGTTCTTC	CASSPTTPDGESYNEQFF
-	TRBV7-3	TRBD1	TRBJ2-7	TGTGCCAGCAGCTTATTAGTCCGGGACAGCACCTACGAGCAGTACTTC	CASSLLVRDSTYEQYF
-	TRBV6-2/TRBV6-3	-	TRBJ1-5	TGTGCCAGCAGCTCCCTATGGAAGCCCCAGCATTTT	CASSSLWKPQHF
-	TRBV24-1	-	TRBJ2-7	TGTGCCACCAGTGATTCTCACCGGGACGACGAGCAGTACTTC	CATSDSHRDDEQYF
-	TRBV4-1	-	TRBJ1-2	TGCGCCAGCAGCCAATGGGCGGCAGGGGCAGATGGCTACACCTTC	CASSQWAAGADGYTF
once	TRBV5-1	-	TRBJ2-5	TGCGCCAGCAGCTTGGGACACCACGGGGAGACCCAGTACTTC	CASSLGHHGETQYF
-	TRBV7-3	TRBD1	TRBJ1-1	TGTGCCAGCAGCTTCGACAGGGAATCGGGAGCTTTCTTT	CASSFDRESGAFF
-	TRBV21-1	-	TRBJ2-7	TGTGCCAGCAGCAAAGTGGGGAAGAACGAGCAGTACTTC	CASSKVGKNEQYF
-	TRBV2	TRBD1	TRBJ1-1	TGTGCCAGCAGTTCCGGGACAGGGGGTACTGAAGCTTTCTTT	CASSSGTGGTEAFF
-	TRBV7-2	-	TRBJ2-1	TGTGCCAGCAGCCCAGAAGGGGTCGGCGAGCAGTTCTTC	CASSPEGVGEQFF
-	TRBV25-1	TRBD1	TRBJ1-2	TGTGCCAGCAGTGAATGGGGACAGATCTATGGCTACACCTTC	CASSEWGQIYGYTF
-	TRBV5-1	-	TRBJ2-3	TGCGCCAGCAGCGAGGCAGATACGCAGTATTTT	CASSEADTQYF
-	TRBV28	TRBD1	TRBJ1-2	TGTGCCAGGCCCACAGGGGGCTCCCCCCTCTATGGCTACACCTTC	CARPTGGSPLYGYTF
-	TRBV12-3/TRBV12-4	-	TRBJ1-5	TGTGCCAGTGCGGAGGGCAATCAGCCCCAGCATTTT	CASAEGNQPQHF
-	TRBV27	TRBD1	TRBJ1-2	TGTGCCAGCAGTTTGGGTGGACAGGGCGGCTACACCTTC	CASSLGGQGGYTF
-	TRBV28	-	TRBJ1-3	TGTGCCAGCAGTCCCCCGGGTCTCTTCTCTGGAAACACCATATATTTT	CASSPPGLFSGNTIYF
-	TRBV5-4	-	TRBJ1-2	TGTGCCAGCAGCTCCCTGGACAGAGAGGAGTATGGCTACACCTTC	CASSSLDREEYGYTF
-	TRBV2	-	TRBJ1-3	TGTGCCAGCAGTCTCCAGGGTACCTCTGGAAACACCATATATTTT	CASSLQGTSGNTIYF
-	TRBV24-1	TRBD1	TRBJ1-1	TGTGCCACCAGTGACCTCGGACAGGGCAACACTGAAGCTTTCTTT	CATSDLGQGNTEAFF
-	TRBV3-1/TRBV3-2	-	TRBJ1-3	TGTGCCAGCAGCCCGGGGGGGGGTCGCGGCTCTGGAAACACCATATATTTT	CASSPGGGRGSGNTIYF
-	TRBV19	-	TRBJ1-1	TGTGCCAGTAGTATGGGTGGAGGGATGGAAGCTTTCTTT	CASSMGGGMEAFF
-	TRBV3-1/TRBV3-2	-	TRBJ1-2	TGTGCCAGCAGCCAAGGCGGACAGATCGATAACTATGGCTACACCTTC	CASSQGGQIDNYGYTF
once	TRBV5-6	-	TRBJ2-3	TGTGCCAGCAGCTTGCTAACCCGGGGGGATACGCAGTATTTT	CASSLLTRGDTQYF
-	TRBV7-9	-	TRBJ2-1	TGTGCCAGCAGCTTCTCCAGATCTACAATGACGCAGTTCTTC	CASSFSRSTMTQFF
-	TRBV28	-	TRBJ1-2	TGTGCCAGCAGGCCAAAATCAAACTATGGCTACACCTTC	CASRPKSNYGYTF
-	TRBV28	-	TRBJ2-6	TGTGCCAGCAGCCGAAGCTTTGGAGGGGCCAACGTCCTGACTTTC	CASSRSFGGANVLTF
once	TRBV11-1	-	TRBJ2-7	TGTGCCAGCAGCGACAGGCCCTGGCGGGCCGCCTACGAGCAGTACTTC	CASSDRPWRAAYEQYF
-	TRBV18	TRBD1	TRBJ2-5	TGTGCCAGCTCCTGGGGACCGGGACAGGGAAAGACCCAGTACTTC	CASSWGPGQGKTQYF